This T cell receptor beta chain was found in a study of blood T cell repertoires in COVID-19. Study summary: The study drew acute and convalescent COVID-19 samples from the United States, Italy and Spain.

Original processing notes: How many nucleated cells were present was estimated from reference gene primer amplification. TCRdb's table, derived via immunoSEQ multiplex PCR, lists solely in-frame clones and lacks some. V and J calls and clone size come straight from that table; D and trimming were deduced from the DNA. The table includes around 130,000 clones, 82% detected once. The CDR3 length is 17 residues. CDR1 and CDR2 (germline): SGHNT, YYREEE (reference sequence). V lost 4 bases to trimming and J lost 5 bases; unmatched junction nucleotides: 16. The V and J genes are TRBV5-4 and TRBJ2-5; 8 nucleotides align to TRBD2. Sequencing input: peripheral blood. The receptor was derived from a woman older than 75 with acute or convalescent COVID-19. DNA of the CDR3: TGTGCCAGCAGCGCGGGACTAGGGCGACAAGCAGGGGAGACCCAGTACTTC. Residues: CASSAGLGRQAGETQYF.